One sample yielded the 6 T cell receptor beta chains listed below, sequenced in a study of blood T cell repertoires in COVID-19. The table came from immunoSEQ multiplex PCR; TCRdb's copy has only in-frame clones and leaves some out. The sample includes approximately 250,000 clones, 80% to 90% of them seen just once. Specimen: PBMCs or T cells enriched from blood (not recorded which). The source is a woman aged 25 to 39 who had recovered from COVID-19.

The chain recombines TRBV7-2 with TRBJ2-1, with 9 positions matching TRBD1. V shed 5 bases and J 5 bases; nucleotides not matched to a gene: 7. CDR1 and CDR2 (germline): SGHTA, FQGNSA. The CDR3 length is 15 residues. The CDR3 protein is CASSTGTGRNNEQFF. The CDR3 DNA reads TGTGCCAGCAGCACCGGGACAGGGCGCAACAATGAGCAGTTCTTC. The full variable domain, with the rest looked up from reference TRBV7-2 and TRBJ2-1, is GAGVSQSPSNKVTEKGKDVELRCDPISGHTALYWYRQSLGQGLEFLIYFQGNSAPDKSGLPSDRFSAERTGGSVSTLTIQRTQQEDSAVYLCASSTGTGRNNEQFFGPGTRLTVL.

The CDR3 sequence: CASSSPGLTAYEQYF. CDR3 bases: TGTGCCAGCAGCTCACCGGGACTCACAGCCTACGAGCAGTACTTC. The chain joins TRBV7-2 to TRBJ2-7, with D tentatively TRBD2 (6 bases). The CDR3 length is 15 residues. Trimming took 4 bases from V and 2 from J, leaving 15 bases between them. Germline V gene lookup returns CDR1 SGHTA and CDR2 FQGNSA.

The V and J genes are TRBV7-9 and TRBJ1-4; TRBD1 agrees at 8 bases. The junction had 6 bases not matched to a gene; V was cut back by 5 bases and J by 1 base. This CDR3 is built from 16 residues. The V gene's germline CDR1 is SEHNR and CDR2 FQNEAQ (reference sequence). CDR3 region: CASSRQGAGTNEKLFF. DNA for the CDR3: TGTGCCAGCAGCCGTCAGGGGGCTGGAACTAATGAAAAACTGTTTTTT. The full variable domain, rest sourced from reference TRBV7-9 and TRBJ1-4, is DTGVSQNPRHKITKRGQNVTFRCDPISEHNRLYWYRQTLGQGPEFLTYFQNEAQLEKSRLLSDRFSAERPKGSFSTLEIQRTEQGDSAMYLCASSRQGAGTNEKLFFGSGTQLSVL.

The chain couples TRBV27 to TRBJ2-7, with 9 bases lining up with TRBD2. V trimming: 5 bases; J trimming: 0 bases; junction bases outside the gene matches: 5. This CDR3 spans 15 amino acids. Germline V gene data show CDR1 as MNHEY and CDR2 as SMNVEV (reference sequence). This CDR3 is CASSPFSGSSYEQYF. Here the CDR3 DNA reads TGTGCCAGCAGTCCCTTTAGCGGGAGCTCCTACGAGCAGTACTTC.

The J gene is TRBJ2-7, the V gene TRBV2, with D perhaps matching TRBD1 (6 bases). The germline V gene has CDR1 SNHLY and CDR2 FYNNEI. CDR3 size: 15 residues. The V end lost 7 bases, the J end lost 5 bases, and 21 bases lay between the germline ends. The CDR3: CASKQFGTLGDEQYF. The CDR3 region has the DNA TGTGCCAGCAAGCAATTCGGGACACTGGGCGACGAGCAGTACTTC.

V is TRBV19 and J is TRBJ2-7, with 11 positions matching TRBD1. J gave up 2 bases and V 10 bases, and 10 bases lay outside the gene matches. This CDR3 is 15 amino acids long. Germline loops: CDR1 LNHDA, CDR2 SQIVND (reference sequence). DNA for the CDR3: TGTGCCACGACCCCCGGGACAGGGGGGGCCTACGAGCAGTACTTC. Translation: CATTPGTGGAYEQYF.